This T cell receptor beta chain appears in the sequencing data of a study of naive and memory T cell subsets. Whole-study results and caveats: Possibly reflecting memory cells re-expressing CD45RA, a few larger clonotypes occurred in naive repertoires, especially CD8. From naive to CM, EM and EMRA, diversity decreased and Gini increased.

Cells stained for CD3, CD4, CD8, CD45RA and CD27 were sorted into four subsets. Trimming removed 6 bases at V and 1 base at J, with 10 bases between. This CDR3 has 14 residues. This clonotype was detected only a few times. Its specificity is not known. Two oligonucleotides, mixed equimolar, formed the beta constant-region primer covering TRBC1 and TRBC2. Nested alpha and beta constant-region primers with the SP2 primer drove four PCR rounds on ligated cDNA. In TCRdb, the UMI-ligation and nested PCR reads were re-called with MiXCR into one record per CDR3 protein. The table lists under 150,000 distinct CDR3 sequences, under 25% of them singletons.

The V and J genes are TRBV12-3 or TRBV12-4 and TRBJ1-5, with no clear D. The sample comprised naive CD8+ T cells from blood. This sequence was found in a human donor in good health. CDR3 coding DNA: TGTGCCAGCAGCTCCGACATGAGCAATCAGCCCCAGCATTTT. Translated: CASSSDMSNQPQHF.